This T cell receptor (beta chain) comes out of a study of T-cell reconstitution after alpha-beta-depleted transplantation in children. The CDR3 has 12 amino acids. Trimming left V 3 bases short and J 3 bases short, with 4 bases between. Germline loops: CDR1 SGHTA, CDR2 FQGNSA. Researchers prepared the TCRbeta library using unique molecular identifiers, the study reports. TCRdb ran MiXCR on the PCR reads and lists one entry per CDR3 protein. This sample has approximately 640,000 distinct CDR3 sequences, with 16% found just once. Source: PBMCs from the stem cell graft donor, taken from the stem cell graft. The receptor comes from a human donor who donated a stem cell graft to a child with acute myeloid leukemia. The V and J genes are TRBV7-2 and TRBJ2-3; D is undetermined. The CDR3 bases are TGTGCCAGCAGCTTTATGACAGATACGCAGTATTTT. Translated, it gives CASSFMTDTQYF.